These 3 T cell receptor beta chains came from one sample sequenced in a study of T cells in Graves' hyperthyroidism and ophthalmopathy. Regions amplified from RNA transcripts were the TCR beta CDR3 regions. The primer set for the first-round RT-PCR of the TCR CDR3 was HTBI. TCRdb fed the multiplex PCR reads into MiXCR, producing one record per CDR3 protein. The sample has 530,000 or so distinct CDR3 sequences; about half are singletons. The sequenced material came from peripheral blood or thyroid tissue (not recorded which). These TCRs come from a woman between 18 and 30 years old with Graves' hyperthyroidism.

With regard to this clonotype: This may come from a read error, since a much larger clone is one base off. The genes are TRBV2 and TRBJ2-7; D might be TRBD1 (6 bases). The CDR3 spans 14 residues. Per germline, CDR1 SNHLY and CDR2 FYNNEI. V was clipped by 5 bases and J by 0 bases, with 11 bases between them. The CDR3 here is CASSSGDISYEQYF. The CDR3 coding sequence is TGTGCCAGCAGTAGTGGGGACATCTCCTACGAGCAGTACTTC.

The rearrangement joins TRBV12-3 or TRBV12-4 to TRBJ1-5; 7 bases match TRBD1. CDR3 length equals 14 residues. The V segment lost 5 bases and the J segment 5 bases; nucleotides outside the gene matches: 6. The CDR3 protein is CASSRAGGHQPQHF. In DNA form, the CDR3 reads TGTGCCAGCAGTCGCGCAGGGGGTCATCAGCCCCAGCATTTT.

The table lists this clonotype with a count of one. One end of the junction varies from germline; a read error may be responsible. The genes are TRBV20-1 and TRBJ2-2, with no clear D. CDR1 is DFQATT, CDR2 SNEGSKA, per germline (reference sequence). The CDR3 length is 11 residues. The CDR3 nucleotides are TGCAGTTCTAGAGATCGCGGGGAGCTGTTTTTT. Its protein is CSSRDRGELFF.